This T cell receptor (beta chain) originates from a study of shared clonotypes between healthy human individuals. Study-wide results and limits: Estimated clonotype richness was generally higher in naive than memory subsets. Naive CD4 clonotypes overlapped across a handful of donors at roughly 5%.

About this clone: Its antigen is unknown.

Deep-level assay runs were performed. Per sorted-subset replicate PCR, input was around 220 ng DNA, representing about 30,000 T cell genomes. Data came from immunoSEQ multiplex PCR; TCRdb stores just in-frame clones and leaves some out. The sample consists of 1.5 million to 2.5 million clones, about 94% of them appearing once. CD8 cells classed as naive were CD45RO-negative and positively selected for CCR7, excluding terminally differentiated effector memory CD45RA+ cells. Specimen: naive CD8+ T cells sorted from blood. The sequence derives from a man aged 18 to 30 in good health.

DNA of the CDR3: TGTGCCAGCAGCTGGGGACAGAGTGAAGCTTTCTTT. It translates to CASSWGQSEAFF. The chain has TRBV7-9 and TRBJ1-1; 7 nucleotides match TRBD1. The CDR3 is 12 residues long. Germline CDR1 reads SEHNR; CDR2 reads FQNEAQ (reference sequence). V shed 4 bases, J shed 7 bases, and the junction held 3 bases outside the gene matches.